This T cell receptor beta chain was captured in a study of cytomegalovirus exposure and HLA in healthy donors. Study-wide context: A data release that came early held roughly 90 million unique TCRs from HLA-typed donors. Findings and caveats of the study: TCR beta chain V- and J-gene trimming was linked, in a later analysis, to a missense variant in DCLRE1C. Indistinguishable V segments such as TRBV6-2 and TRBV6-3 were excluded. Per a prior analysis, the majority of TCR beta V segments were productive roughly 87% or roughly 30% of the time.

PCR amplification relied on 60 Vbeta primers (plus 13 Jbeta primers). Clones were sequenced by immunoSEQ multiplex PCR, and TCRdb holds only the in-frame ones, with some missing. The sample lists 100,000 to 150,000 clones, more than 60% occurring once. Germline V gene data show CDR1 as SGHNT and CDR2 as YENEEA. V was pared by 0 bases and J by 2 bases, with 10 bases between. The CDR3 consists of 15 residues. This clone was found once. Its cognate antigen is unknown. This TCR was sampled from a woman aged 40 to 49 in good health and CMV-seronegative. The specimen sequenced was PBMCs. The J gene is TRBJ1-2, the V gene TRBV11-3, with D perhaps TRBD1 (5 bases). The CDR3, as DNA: TGTGCCAGCAGCTTAGATAGTTCAGGGAACTATGGCTACACCTTC. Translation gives CASSLDSSGNYGYTF.